The 14 T cell receptor beta chains listed next were all sequenced from one sample in a study of blood T cell repertoires in COVID-19. This table comes from immunoSEQ multiplex PCR, and its TCRdb copy is limited to in-frame clones, with some not included. In the table there are 70,000 to 100,000 clones, roughly 82% of which are singletons. Sequencing was performed on peripheral blood. The receptor source for this set is a human donor in a cohort sampled during active COVID-19.

The V gene is TRBV5-1, the J gene TRBJ2-3, with 13 bases aligning to TRBD2. V was pared by 4 bases and J by 4 bases, with 9 bases of the junction left unmatched. Germline CDR1 SGHRS, CDR2 YFSETQ. The length of the CDR3 is 17 residues. CDR3 loop: CASSQTSGGYAADTQYF. CDR3 nucleotides: TGCGCCAGCAGCCAGACTAGCGGGGGGTATGCTGCAGATACGCAGTATTTT.

The chain combines TRBV5-1 with TRBJ1-2; 9 bases are shared with TRBD1. There are 14 residues in the CDR3. CDR1 is SGHRS and CDR2 is YFSETQ in the germline V gene. After removal of 4 bases from V and 6 bases from J, the junction contained 7 bases not matched to a gene. The CDR3 loop reads CASSPRTGEDGYTF. CDR3 sequence (DNA): TGCGCCAGCAGCCCCCGGACAGGGGAGGATGGCTACACCTTC.

The gene calls are TRBV6-5 and TRBJ2-5; TRBD1 might be the D (6 bases). This CDR3 is 15 amino acids long. Trimming stripped 7 bases from V and 4 bases from J, with 19 bases between. In germline, CDR1 is MNHEY, CDR2 SVGAGI. The CDR3 region has the DNA TGTGCCAGCAACTTCCGGGACATGGGTCGAGAGACCCAGTACTTC. Translating it yields CASNFRDMGRETQYF.

This clone has only one observation. The V gene is TRBV28, the J gene TRBJ2-7, with TRBD2 matching 9 bases. Germline CDR1 reads MDHEN; CDR2 reads SYDVKM. The ends lost 7 bases at V and 8 bases at J; junction bases unmatched: 18. This CDR3 contains 16 residues. CDR3 residues: CASTDPRAGGPRQQYF. CDR3 nucleotide sequence: TGTGCCAGCACCGATCCCCGTGCGGGAGGGCCTCGCCAGCAGTACTTC.

This clone was observed a single time. J is TRBJ1-2 and V is TRBV7-9, with D possibly matching TRBD1 (6 bases). Germline V gene data show CDR1 as SEHNR and CDR2 as FQNEAQ (reference sequence). The CDR3 is 12 amino acids. As DNA, the CDR3 is TGTACCCCCCGGGGGGCGTTCTATGGCTACACCTTC. Protein: CTPRGAFYGYTF.

The chain is built from TRBV5-1 and TRBJ1-6; TRBD1 matches at 10 bases. Germline CDR1 SGHRS, CDR2 YFSETQ. This CDR3 comprises 15 residues. V shed 5 bases, J shed 5 bases, and the junction held 4 bases outside the gene matches. The CDR3 bases are TGCGCCAGCAGAACCGGGACAGGGGATAATTCACCCCTCCACTTT. This translates into CASRTGTGDNSPLHF.

This clone was detected a few times. The rearrangement uses TRBV5-4 and TRBJ2-7, with 9 bases aligning to TRBD2. V was pared by 0 bases and J by 4 bases, with 5 bases of the junction left unmatched. Germline CDR1 SGHNT, CDR2 YYREEE (reference sequence). The CDR3 runs to 15 residues. CDR3 sequence: CASSLAPSGEYEQYF. The CDR3 coding sequence is TGTGCCAGCAGCTTGGCCCCTAGCGGGGAGTACGAGCAGTACTTC.

The chain has TRBV12-3 or TRBV12-4 and TRBJ2-1; no clear D gene. This CDR3 has 11 residues. V gave up 8 bases and J gave up 5 bases, with 7 bases separating them. CDR3 amino acids: CASVEDNEQFF. CDR3 nucleotides: TGTGCCAGCGTCGAGGACAATGAGCAGTTCTTC.

The chain links TRBV28 to TRBJ1-5; 9 positions agree with TRBD1. CDR1 and CDR2 (germline): MDHEN, SYDVKM. This CDR3 comprises 15 residues. The V gene end was trimmed by 3 bases and the J gene end by 7 bases; junction bases not matched to a gene: 7. DNA of the CDR3: TGTGCCAGCAGTTTTCAAGGGACAGGGAGACAGCCCCAGCATTTT. It translates to CASSFQGTGRQPQHF.

This clone appeared once. The chain uses TRBV6-2 or TRBV6-3 and TRBJ2-1; TRBD2 matches at 11 bases. J lost 7 bases, V lost 5 bases, and 7 bases had no gene match. Germline loops: CDR1 MNHEY, CDR2 SVGEGT. The length of the CDR3 is 15 residues. Here the CDR3 DNA reads TGTGCCAGCAGTCCCCGACTAGCGGGAAATAATGAGCAGTTCTTC. It codes for CASSPRLAGNNEQFF.

The chain has TRBV6-5 and TRBJ1-3, with D unclear. CDR3 length: 14 amino acids. The germline gives CDR1 MNHEY, CDR2 SVGAGI. The V end lost 2 bases, the J end lost 4 bases, and 9 bases lay between the germline ends. CDR3 protein: CASSYAQSGNTIYF. CDR3 coding DNA: TGTGCCAGCAGTTACGCACAGTCGGGAAACACCATATATTTT.

V is TRBV12-3 or TRBV12-4 and J is TRBJ1-4; D call uncertain. This CDR3 contains 11 residues. Trimming removed 5 bases from V and 8 bases from J, with 6 bases in between. CDR3 residues: CASSIREKLFF. The CDR3 DNA follows: TGTGCCAGCAGTATCAGGGAAAAACTGTTTTTT.

The chain couples TRBV19 to TRBJ2-1; maybe TRBD2 (6 bases). Germline V CDR1 and CDR2: LNHDA, SQIVND (reference sequence). This CDR3 spans 15 amino acids. V gave up 2 bases and J gave up 2 bases, with 10 bases separating them. CDR3 nucleotide sequence: TGTGCCAGTAGTATAACGGGGGAAGCCTACAATGAGCAGTTCTTC. Translation gives CASSITGEAYNEQFF.

The gene calls are TRBV19 and TRBJ1-1, with D possibly being TRBD1 (5 bases). Trimming pared 6 bases from V and 0 bases from J, leaving 8 bases between. The CDR3 is made up of 13 amino acids. Germline V gene lookup returns CDR1 LNHDA and CDR2 SQIVND (reference sequence). The CDR3 DNA follows: TGTGCCAGTAGGGACACAATGAACACTGAAGCTTTCTTT. Translated: CASRDTMNTEAFF.